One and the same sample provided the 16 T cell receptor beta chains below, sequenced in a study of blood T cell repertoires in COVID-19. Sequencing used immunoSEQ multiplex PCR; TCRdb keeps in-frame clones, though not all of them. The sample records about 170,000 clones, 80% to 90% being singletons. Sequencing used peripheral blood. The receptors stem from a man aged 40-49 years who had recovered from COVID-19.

The CDR3 sequence: CASSLTATYYEQYF. CDR3 coding DNA: TGTGCCAGCAGCTTGACAGCTACCTACTACGAGCAGTACTTC. V is TRBV7-2 and J is TRBJ2-7; D is possibly TRBD1 (5 bases). CDR1 is SGHTA, CDR2 FQGNSA, per germline. The CDR3 loop spans 14 amino acids. Trimming pared 3 bases from V and 3 bases from J, leaving 12 bases between.

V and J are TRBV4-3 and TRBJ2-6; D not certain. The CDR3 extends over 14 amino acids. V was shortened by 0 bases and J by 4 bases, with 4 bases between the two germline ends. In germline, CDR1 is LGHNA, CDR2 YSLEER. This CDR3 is CASSQEQGANVLTF. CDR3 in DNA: TGCGCCAGCAGCCAAGAACAGGGGGCCAACGTCCTGACTTTC.

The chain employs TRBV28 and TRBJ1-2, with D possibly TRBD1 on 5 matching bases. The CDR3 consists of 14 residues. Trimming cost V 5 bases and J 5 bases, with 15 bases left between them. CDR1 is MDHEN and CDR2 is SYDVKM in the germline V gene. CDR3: CASSPPGGLYGYTF. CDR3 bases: TGTGCCAGCAGTCCCCCGGGGGGGTTATATGGCTACACCTTC.

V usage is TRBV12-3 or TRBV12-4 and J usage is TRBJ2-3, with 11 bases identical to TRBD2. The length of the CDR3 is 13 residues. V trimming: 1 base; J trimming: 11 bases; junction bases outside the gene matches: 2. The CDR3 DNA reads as TGTGCCAGCAGTTTAGGGCTAGCGGGGGGGCAGTATTTT. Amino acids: CASSLGLAGGQYF.

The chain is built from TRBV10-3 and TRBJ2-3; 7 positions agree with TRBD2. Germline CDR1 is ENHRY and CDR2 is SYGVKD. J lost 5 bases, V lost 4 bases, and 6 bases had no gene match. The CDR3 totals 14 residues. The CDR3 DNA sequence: TGTGCCATCAGTGCGACTAGCTTTCAAGATACGCAGTATTTT. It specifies CAISATSFQDTQYF.

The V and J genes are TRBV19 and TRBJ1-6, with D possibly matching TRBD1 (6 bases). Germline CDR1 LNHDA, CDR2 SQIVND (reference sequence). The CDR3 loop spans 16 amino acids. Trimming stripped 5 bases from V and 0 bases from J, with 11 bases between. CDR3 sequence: CASSPRTDSYNSPLHF. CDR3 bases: TGTGCCAGTAGTCCCCGGACAGACTCCTATAATTCACCCCTCCACTTT.

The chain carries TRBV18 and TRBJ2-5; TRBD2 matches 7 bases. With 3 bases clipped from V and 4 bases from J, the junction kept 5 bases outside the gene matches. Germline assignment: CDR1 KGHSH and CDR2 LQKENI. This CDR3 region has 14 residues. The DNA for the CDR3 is TGTGCCAGCTCACCGAAGGGACTACGAGAGACCCAGTACTTC. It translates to CASSPKGLRETQYF.

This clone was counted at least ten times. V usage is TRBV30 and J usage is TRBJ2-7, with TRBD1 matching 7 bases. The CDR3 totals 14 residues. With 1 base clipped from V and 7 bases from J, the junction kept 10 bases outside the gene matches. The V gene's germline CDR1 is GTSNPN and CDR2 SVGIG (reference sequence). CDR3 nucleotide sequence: TGTGCCTGGAGTGAGGGGGCAGGGGTATGGGAGCAGTACTTC. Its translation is CAWSEGAGVWEQYF.

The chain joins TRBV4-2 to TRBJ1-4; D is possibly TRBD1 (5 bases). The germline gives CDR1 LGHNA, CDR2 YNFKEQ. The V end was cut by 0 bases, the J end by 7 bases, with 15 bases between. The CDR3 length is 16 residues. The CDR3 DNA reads TGTGCCAGCAGCCAAGATGGGGGAGGTGTAGGTGAAAAACTGTTTTTT. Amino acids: CASSQDGGGVGEKLFF.

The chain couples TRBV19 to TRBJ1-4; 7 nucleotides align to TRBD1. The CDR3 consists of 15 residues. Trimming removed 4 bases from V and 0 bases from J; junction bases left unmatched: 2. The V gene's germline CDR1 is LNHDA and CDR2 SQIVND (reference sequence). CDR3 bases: TGTGCCAGTAGTAACCAGGGGGCAACTAATGAAAAACTGTTTTTT. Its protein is CASSNQGATNEKLFF.

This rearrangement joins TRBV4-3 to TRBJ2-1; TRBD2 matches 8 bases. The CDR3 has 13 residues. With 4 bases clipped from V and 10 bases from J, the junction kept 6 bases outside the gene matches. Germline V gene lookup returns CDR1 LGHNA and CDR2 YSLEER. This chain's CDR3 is CASSRAGDEEQFF. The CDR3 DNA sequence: TGCGCCAGCAGCCGAGCGGGAGATGAGGAGCAGTTCTTC.

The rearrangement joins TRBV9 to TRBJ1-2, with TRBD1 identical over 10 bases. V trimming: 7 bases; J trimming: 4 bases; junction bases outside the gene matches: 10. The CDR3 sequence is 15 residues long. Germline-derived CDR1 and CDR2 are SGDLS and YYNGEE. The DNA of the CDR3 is TGTGCCAGCTCGGGGACAGGGGCAATTTTCTATGGCTACACCTTC. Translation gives CASSGTGAIFYGYTF.

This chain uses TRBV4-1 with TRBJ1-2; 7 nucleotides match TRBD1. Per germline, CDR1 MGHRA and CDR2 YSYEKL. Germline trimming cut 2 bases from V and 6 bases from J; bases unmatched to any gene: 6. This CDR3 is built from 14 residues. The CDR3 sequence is CASSQNTGTDGYTF. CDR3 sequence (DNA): TGCGCCAGCAGCCAAAATACCGGGACAGATGGCTACACCTTC.

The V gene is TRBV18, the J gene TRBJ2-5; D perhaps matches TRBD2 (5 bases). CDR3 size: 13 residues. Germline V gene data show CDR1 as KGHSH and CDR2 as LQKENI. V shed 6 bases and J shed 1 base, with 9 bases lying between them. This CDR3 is CASSRGTQETQYF. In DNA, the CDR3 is TGTGCCAGCTCCCGGGGTACCCAAGAGACCCAGTACTTC. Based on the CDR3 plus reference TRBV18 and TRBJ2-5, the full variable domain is NAGVMQNPRHLVRRRGQEARLRCSPMKGHSHVYWYRQLPEEGLKFMVYLQKENIIDESGMPKERFSAEFPKEGPSILRIQQVVRGDSAAYFCASSRGTQETQYFGPGTRLLVL.

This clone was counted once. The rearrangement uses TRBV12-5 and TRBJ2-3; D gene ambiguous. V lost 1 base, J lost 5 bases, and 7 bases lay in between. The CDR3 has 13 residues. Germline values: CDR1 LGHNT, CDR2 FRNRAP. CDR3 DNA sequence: TGTGCTAGTGGTTTGGCCCGTTTAGATACGCAGTATTTT. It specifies CASGLARLDTQYF.

This chain's CDR3 is CASSQRTGDGYTF. In nucleotides, the CDR3 is TGCGCCAGCAGCCAGAGGACAGGGGATGGCTACACCTTC. V and J are TRBV4-1 and TRBJ1-2, with 9 bases lining up with TRBD1. After removal of 3 bases from V and 6 bases from J, the junction contained 2 bases not matched to a gene. The CDR3 consists of 13 residues. Germline CDR1 and CDR2: MGHRA and YSYEKL.